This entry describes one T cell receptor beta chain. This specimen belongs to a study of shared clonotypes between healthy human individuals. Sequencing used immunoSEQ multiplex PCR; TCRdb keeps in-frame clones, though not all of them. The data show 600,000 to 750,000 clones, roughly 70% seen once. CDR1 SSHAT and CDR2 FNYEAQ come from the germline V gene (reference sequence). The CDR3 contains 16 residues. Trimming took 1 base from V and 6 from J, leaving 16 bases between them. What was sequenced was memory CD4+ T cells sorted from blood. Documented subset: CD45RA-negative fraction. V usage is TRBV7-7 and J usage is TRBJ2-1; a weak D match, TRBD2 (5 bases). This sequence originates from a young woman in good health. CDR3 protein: CASSLGHPGSGNEQFF. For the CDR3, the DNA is TGTGCCAGCAGCTTAGGACACCCGGGCAGCGGCAATGAGCAGTTCTTC.